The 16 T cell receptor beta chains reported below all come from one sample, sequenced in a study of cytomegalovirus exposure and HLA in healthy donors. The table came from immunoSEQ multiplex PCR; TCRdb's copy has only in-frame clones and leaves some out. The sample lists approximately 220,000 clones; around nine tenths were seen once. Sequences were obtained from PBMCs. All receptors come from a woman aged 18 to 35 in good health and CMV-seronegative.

The CDR3 DNA follows: TGTGCCAGCAACAACAGGGGGCGTTCGACCGGAGCTTTCTTT. Its translation: CASNNRGRSTGAFF. The chain has TRBV6-5 and TRBJ1-1, with 9 positions matching TRBD1. This CDR3 has 14 residues. Germline V gene lookup returns CDR1 MNHEY and CDR2 SVGAGI. The ends lost 7 bases at V and 10 bases at J; junction bases unmatched: 13.

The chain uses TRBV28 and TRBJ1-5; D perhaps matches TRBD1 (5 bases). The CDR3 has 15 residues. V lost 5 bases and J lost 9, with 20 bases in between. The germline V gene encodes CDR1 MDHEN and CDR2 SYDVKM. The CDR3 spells CASSTSGGTLRPQHF. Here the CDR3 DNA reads TGTGCCAGCAGTACTTCCGGGGGGACCCTTCGGCCCCAGCATTTT.

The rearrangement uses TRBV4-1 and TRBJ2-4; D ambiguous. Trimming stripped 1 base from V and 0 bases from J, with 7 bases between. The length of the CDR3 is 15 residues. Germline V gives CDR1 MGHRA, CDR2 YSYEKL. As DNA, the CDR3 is TGCGCCAGCAGCCAAGTCCCACTAGCCAAAAACATTCAGTACTTC. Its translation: CASSQVPLAKNIQYF.

The CDR3 reads CASAREHLQETQYF. The CDR3 coding sequence is TGTGCCAGCGCCCGAGAGCATTTACAAGAGACCCAGTACTTC. The gene calls are TRBV7-2 and TRBJ2-5, with unresolved D. CDR3 size: 14 residues. V lost 8 bases, J lost 2 bases, and 15 bases lay in between. The germline gives CDR1 SGHTA, CDR2 FQGNSA.

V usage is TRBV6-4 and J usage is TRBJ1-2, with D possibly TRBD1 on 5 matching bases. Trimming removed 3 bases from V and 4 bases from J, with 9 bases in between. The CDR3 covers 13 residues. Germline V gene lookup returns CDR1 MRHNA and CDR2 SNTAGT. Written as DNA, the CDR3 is TGTGCCAGCAGTGATCATCAGGGCTATGGCTACACCTTC. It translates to CASSDHQGYGYTF.

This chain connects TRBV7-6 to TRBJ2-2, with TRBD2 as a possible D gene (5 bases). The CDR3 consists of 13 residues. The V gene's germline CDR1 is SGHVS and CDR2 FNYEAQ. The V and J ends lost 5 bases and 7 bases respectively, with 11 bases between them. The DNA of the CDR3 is TGTGCCAGCAGCGAGACTACCTTCGGGGAGCTGTTTTTT. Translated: CASSETTFGELFF.

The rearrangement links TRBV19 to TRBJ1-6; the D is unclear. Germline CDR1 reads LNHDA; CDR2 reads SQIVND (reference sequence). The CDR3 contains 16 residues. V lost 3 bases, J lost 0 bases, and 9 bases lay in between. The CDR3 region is CASSISGPSYNSPLHF. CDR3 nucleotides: TGTGCCAGTAGTATCAGCGGTCCCTCCTATAATTCACCCCTCCACTTT.

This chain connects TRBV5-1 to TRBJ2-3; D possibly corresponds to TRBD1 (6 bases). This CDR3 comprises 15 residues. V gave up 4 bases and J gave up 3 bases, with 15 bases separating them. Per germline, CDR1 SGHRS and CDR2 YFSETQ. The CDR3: CASSRQVRDTDTQYF. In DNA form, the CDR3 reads TGCGCCAGCAGCAGACAGGTCAGGGATACAGATACGCAGTATTTT.

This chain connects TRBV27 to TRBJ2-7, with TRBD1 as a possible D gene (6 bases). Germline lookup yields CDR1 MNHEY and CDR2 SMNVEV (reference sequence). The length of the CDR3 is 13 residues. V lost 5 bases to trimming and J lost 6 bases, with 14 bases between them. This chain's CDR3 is CASSNRLGGEQYF. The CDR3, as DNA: TGTGCCAGCAGTAACAGGCTAGGGGGCGAGCAGTACTTC.

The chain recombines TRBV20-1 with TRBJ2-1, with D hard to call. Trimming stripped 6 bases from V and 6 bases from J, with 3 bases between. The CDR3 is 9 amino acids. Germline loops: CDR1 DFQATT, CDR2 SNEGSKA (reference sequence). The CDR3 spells CSAVNEQFF. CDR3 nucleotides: TGCAGTGCCGTCAATGAGCAGTTCTTC.

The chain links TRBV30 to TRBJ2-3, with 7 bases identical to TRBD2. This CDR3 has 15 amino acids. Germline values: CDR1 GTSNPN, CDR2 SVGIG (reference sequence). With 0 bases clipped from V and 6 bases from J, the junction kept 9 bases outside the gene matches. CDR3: CAWSVAGLVGDTQYF. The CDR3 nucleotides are TGTGCCTGGAGTGTAGCCGGACTAGTTGGTGATACGCAGTATTTT. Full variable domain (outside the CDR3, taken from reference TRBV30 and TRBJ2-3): SQTIHQWPATLVQPVGSPLSLECTVEGTSNPNLYWYRQAAGRGLQLLFYSVGIGQISSEVPQNLSASRPQDRQFILSSKKLLLSDSGFYLCAWSVAGLVGDTQYFGPGTRLTVL.

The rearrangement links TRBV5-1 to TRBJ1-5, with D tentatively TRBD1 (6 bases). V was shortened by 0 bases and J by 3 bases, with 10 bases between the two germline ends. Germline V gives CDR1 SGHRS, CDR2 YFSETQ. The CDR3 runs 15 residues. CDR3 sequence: CASSLGQGYNQPQHF. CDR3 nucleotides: TGCGCCAGCAGCTTGGGGCAGGGGTACAATCAGCCCCAGCATTTT.

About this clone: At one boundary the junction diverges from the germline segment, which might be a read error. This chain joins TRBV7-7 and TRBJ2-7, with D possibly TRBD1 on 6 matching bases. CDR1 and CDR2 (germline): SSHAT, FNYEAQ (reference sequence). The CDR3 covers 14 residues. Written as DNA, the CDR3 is TGTGCTAGCAGCTCAACAACAGGGTCCTACGAGCAGTACTTC. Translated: CASSSTTGSYEQYF.

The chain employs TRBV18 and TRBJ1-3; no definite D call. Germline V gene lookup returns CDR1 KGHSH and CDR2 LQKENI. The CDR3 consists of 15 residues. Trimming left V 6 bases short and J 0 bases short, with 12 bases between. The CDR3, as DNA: TGTGCCAGCTCGCCGAGGGATACCTCTGGAAACACCATATATTTT. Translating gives CASSPRDTSGNTIYF.

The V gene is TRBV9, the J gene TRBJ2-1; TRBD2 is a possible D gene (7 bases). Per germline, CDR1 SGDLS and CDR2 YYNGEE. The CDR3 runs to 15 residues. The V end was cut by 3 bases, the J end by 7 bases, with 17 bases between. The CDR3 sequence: CASSEGGTTANEQFF. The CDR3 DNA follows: TGTGCCAGCAGCGAGGGGGGGACGACAGCAAATGAGCAGTTCTTC.

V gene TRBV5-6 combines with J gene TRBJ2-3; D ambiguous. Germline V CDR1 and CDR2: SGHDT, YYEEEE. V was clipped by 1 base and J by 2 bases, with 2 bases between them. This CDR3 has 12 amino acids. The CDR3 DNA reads TGTGCCAGCAGCTTGTACACAGATACGCAGTATTTT. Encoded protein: CASSLYTDTQYF.